Described below is a single T cell receptor (beta chain) sequence and its context. The antigen is undetermined. This entry is derived from a study of long-term antiretroviral therapy in people with HIV. About the study: The earliest samples predate the 2015 immediate-ART recommendation by about a decade. Findings of the study overall: Diversity measured after ART increased yet remained under transplant donor controls.

Looked up from germline, CDR1 is ENHRY and CDR2 is SYGVKD. J gave up 7 bases and V 7 bases, and 10 bases lay outside the gene matches. The CDR3 runs to 15 residues. Per individual, the PBMC samples numbered at least one pre-ART and at least two post-ART. People in the study who had HIV all got their treatment in the United States. Survey level was the resolution at which the v3.0 immunoSEQ assay ran. Sequencing used immunoSEQ multiplex PCR; TCRdb keeps in-frame clones, though not all of them. The data hold some 11,000 clones, with 83% observed a single time. This receptor was taken from a man in his forties with HIV. The V call is TRBV10-3, the J call TRBJ2-1, with 10 bases that match TRBD2. Sequenced here: unsorted PBMCs, sampled 3.4 years after starting antiretroviral therapy. The CDR3 DNA follows: TGTGCCATCACCCCGGGACTAGCGTTTGTTAATGAGCAGTTCTTC. Translating gives CAITPGLAFVNEQFF.